Sequencing of this T cell receptor (beta chain) was carried out in a study of cytomegalovirus exposure and HLA in healthy donors. V gave up 0 bases and J gave up 0 bases, with 10 bases separating them. CDR1 is SGHRS, CDR2 YFSETQ, per germline. The CDR3 length is 15 residues. Only in-frame clones appear in the TCRdb table, and some are missing; sequencing was by immunoSEQ multiplex PCR. The table lists about 130,000 clones, roughly 90% of them singletons. The receptor was derived from a man between 25 and 39 years old in good health and CMV-seronegative. The chain recombines TRBV5-1 with TRBJ2-7; the D gene is possibly TRBD2 (6 bases). Sequenced input: PBMCs. CDR3 residues: CASSLASGYSYEQYF. CDR3 in DNA: TGCGCCAGCAGCTTGGCCAGCGGGTACTCCTACGAGCAGTACTTC.